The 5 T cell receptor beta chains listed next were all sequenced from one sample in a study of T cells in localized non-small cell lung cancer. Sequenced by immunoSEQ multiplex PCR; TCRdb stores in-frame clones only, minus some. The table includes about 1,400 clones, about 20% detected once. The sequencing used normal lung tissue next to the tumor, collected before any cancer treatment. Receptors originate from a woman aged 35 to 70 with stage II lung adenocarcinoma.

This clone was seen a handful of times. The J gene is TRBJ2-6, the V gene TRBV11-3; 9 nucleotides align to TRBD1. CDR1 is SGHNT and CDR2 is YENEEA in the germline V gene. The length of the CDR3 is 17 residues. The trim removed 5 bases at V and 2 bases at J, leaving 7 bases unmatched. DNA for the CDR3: TGTGCCAGCAGCCCGAAACAGGGGGCGGCTGGGGCCAACGTCCTGACTTTC. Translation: CASSPKQGAAGANVLTF. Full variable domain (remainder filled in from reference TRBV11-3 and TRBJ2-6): EAGVVQSPRYKIIEKKQPVAFWCNPISGHNTLYWYLQNLGQGPELLIRYENEEAVDDSQLPKDRFSAERLKGVDSTLKIQPAELGDSAVYLCASSPKQGAAGANVLTFGAGSRLTVL.

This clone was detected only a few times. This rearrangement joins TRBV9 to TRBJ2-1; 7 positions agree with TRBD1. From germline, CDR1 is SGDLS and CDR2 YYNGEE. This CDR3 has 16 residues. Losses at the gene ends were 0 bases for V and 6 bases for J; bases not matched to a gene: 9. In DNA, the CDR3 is TGTGCCAGCAGCGTAGAACCAGGGGGAGTATTCAATGAGCAGTTCTTC. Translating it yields CASSVEPGGVFNEQFF. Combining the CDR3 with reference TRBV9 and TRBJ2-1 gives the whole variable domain DSGVTQTPKHLITATGQRVTLRCSPRSGDLSVYWYQQSLDQGLQFLIQYYNGEERAKGNILERFSAQQFPDLHSELNLSSLELGDSALYFCASSVEPGGVFNEQFFGPGTRLTVL.

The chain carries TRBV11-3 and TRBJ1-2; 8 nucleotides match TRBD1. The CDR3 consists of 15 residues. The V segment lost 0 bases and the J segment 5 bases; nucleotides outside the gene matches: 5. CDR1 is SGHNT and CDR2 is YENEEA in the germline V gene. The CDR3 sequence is CASSLDGQGGYGYTF. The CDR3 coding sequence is TGTGCCAGCAGCTTAGACGGACAGGGCGGATATGGCTACACCTTC.

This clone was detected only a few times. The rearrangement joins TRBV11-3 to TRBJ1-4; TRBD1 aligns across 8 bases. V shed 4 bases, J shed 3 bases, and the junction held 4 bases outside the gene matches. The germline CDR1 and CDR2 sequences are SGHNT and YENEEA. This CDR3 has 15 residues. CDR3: CASSSYRGSNEKLFF. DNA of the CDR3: TGTGCCAGCAGCTCATACAGGGGGTCTAATGAAAAACTGTTTTTT.

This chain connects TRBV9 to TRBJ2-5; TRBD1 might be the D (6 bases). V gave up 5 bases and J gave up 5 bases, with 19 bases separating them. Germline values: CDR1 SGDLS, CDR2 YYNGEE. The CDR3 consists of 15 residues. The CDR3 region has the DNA TGTGCCAGCAGTGAAGGGGGTTCAGACTGGGAGACCCAGTACTTC. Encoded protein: CASSEGGSDWETQYF. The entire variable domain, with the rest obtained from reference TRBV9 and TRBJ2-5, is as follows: DSGVTQTPKHLITATGQRVTLRCSPRSGDLSVYWYQQSLDQGLQFLIQYYNGEERAKGNILERFSAQQFPDLHSELNLSSLELGDSALYFCASSEGGSDWETQYFGPGTRLLVL.